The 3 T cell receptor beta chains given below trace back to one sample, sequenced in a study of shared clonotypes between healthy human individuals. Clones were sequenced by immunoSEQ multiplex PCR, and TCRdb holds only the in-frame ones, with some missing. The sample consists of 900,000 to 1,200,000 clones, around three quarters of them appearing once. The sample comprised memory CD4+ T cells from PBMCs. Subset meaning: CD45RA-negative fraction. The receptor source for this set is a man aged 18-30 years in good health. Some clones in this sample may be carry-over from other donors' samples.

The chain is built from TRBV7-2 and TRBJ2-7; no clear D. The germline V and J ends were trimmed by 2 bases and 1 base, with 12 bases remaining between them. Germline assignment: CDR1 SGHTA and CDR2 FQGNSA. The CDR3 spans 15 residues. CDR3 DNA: TGTGCCAGCAGCTTAAGTGCGATTCAGTCCTACGAGCAGTACTTC. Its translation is CASSLSAIQSYEQYF. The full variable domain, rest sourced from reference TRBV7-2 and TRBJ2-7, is GAGVSQSPSNKVTEKGKDVELRCDPISGHTALYWYRQSLGQGLEFLIYFQGNSAPDKSGLPSDRFSAERTGGSVSTLTIQRTQQEDSAVYLCASSLSAIQSYEQYFGPGTRLTVT.

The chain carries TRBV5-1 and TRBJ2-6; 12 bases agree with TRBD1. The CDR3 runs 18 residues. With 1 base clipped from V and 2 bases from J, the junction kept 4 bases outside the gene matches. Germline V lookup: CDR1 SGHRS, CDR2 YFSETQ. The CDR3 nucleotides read TGCGCCAGCAGCTTGTTCGGGACAGGGGGCACTGGGGCCAACGTCCTGACTTTC. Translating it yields CASSLFGTGGTGANVLTF.

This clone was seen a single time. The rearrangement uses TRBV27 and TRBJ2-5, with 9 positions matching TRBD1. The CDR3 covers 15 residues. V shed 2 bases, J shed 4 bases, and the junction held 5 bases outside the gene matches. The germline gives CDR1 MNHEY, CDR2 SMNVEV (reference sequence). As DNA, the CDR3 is TGTGCCAGCAGTTTACTGGGACAGGGACGAGAGACCCAGTACTTC. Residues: CASSLLGQGRETQYF.